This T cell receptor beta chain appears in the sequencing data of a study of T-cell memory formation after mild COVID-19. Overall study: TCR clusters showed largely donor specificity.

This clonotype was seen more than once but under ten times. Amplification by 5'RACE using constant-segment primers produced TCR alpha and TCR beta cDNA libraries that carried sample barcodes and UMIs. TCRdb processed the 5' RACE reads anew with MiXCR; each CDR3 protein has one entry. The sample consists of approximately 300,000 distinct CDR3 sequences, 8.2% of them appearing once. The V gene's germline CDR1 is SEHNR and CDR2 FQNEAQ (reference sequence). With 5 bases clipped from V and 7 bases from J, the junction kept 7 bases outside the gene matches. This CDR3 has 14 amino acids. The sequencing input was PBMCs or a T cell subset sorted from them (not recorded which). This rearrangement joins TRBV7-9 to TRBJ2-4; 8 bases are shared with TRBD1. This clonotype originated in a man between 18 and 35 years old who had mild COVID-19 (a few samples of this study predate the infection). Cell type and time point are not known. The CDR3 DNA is TGTGCCAGCAGCCGACAGGGGAATTTGAACATTCAGTACTTC. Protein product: CASSRQGNLNIQYF.